The clone carrying this T cell receptor beta chain has only one observation. These data originate in a study of blood T cell repertoires in COVID-19. Study-level information: COVID-19 samples, acute and convalescent, were from the United States, Italy and Spain. Sample material is recorded as cDNA or gDNA derived from T cells, B-cell-depleted T cells, or PBMCs.

In the original analysis: Cell counts per sample came from amplifying reference gene primers. The data were produced by immunoSEQ multiplex PCR, yet TCRdb's version contains in-frame clones alone and is incomplete. D and trimming come from the DNA, and the V and J calls and clone size come from that table. Of some 160,000 clones detected, approximately 91% appear once; the ten largest clones hold about 2.3%. This CDR3 has 13 amino acids. CDR1 is LNHDA, CDR2 SQIVND, per germline (reference sequence). The V end lost 5 bases, the J end lost 0 bases, and 5 bases lay between the germline ends. Material: peripheral blood. This chain joins TRBV19 and TRBJ2-4; perhaps TRBD2 as D (5 bases). This receptor was identified in a man between 18 and 29 years old with acute or convalescent COVID-19. The CDR3 DNA follows: TGTGCCAGTAGTGCGGGAGCCAAAAACATTCAGTACTTC. Translation gives CASSAGAKNIQYF. The full variable domain, its missing parts supplied by reference TRBV19 and TRBJ2-4, is DGGITQSPKYLFRKEGQNVTLSCEQNLNHDAMYWYRQDPGQGLRLIYYSQIVNDFQKGDIAEGYSVSREKKESFPLTVTSAQKNPTAFYLCASSAGAKNIQYFGAGTRLSVL.